This TCR beta chain was captured in a study of cytomegalovirus exposure and HLA in healthy donors. Findings and caveats of the study: In a later analysis, V- and J-gene trimming of beta chains associated with a DCLRE1C missense variant, replicated independently.

The CDR3 loop spans 16 amino acids. With 6 bases clipped from V and 5 bases from J, the junction kept 12 bases outside the gene matches. CDR1 is PRHDT, CDR2 FYEKMQ, per germline (reference sequence). A remark on this clone: Its target is unknown.

PCR used 60 Vbeta primers and 13 Jbeta primers. The data were produced by immunoSEQ multiplex PCR, yet TCRdb's version contains in-frame clones alone and is incomplete. The sample lists roughly 160,000 clones, roughly 71% occurring once. This chain joins TRBV13 and TRBJ2-1; 8 bases are a match to TRBD2. The TCR sequence derives from a girl aged 5-17 years in good health and CMV-seronegative. The source material was PBMCs. CDR3 protein: CASRNTGGQYNNEQFF. CDR3 in DNA: TGTGCCAGCAGAAATACGGGGGGGCAATATAACAATGAGCAGTTCTTC.